This T cell receptor (beta chain) is drawn from a study of control samples from healthy donors and cancer patients (dated by TCRdb to between 2020 and 2021). Points on this clone: Its antigen has not been determined. No much larger clone is present one base from it, and per-base qualities are unavailable.

To prepare the library, the immunoSEQ multiplex PCR assay was applied. The clones in this table, taken by TCRdb from immuneACCESS, are in-frame only. Not every clone is retained; where verified, under half of the shortfall comes from an unresolved V gene, and the cause of the rest is unknown. The sample table lists some 140,000 clones, just under 95% of them with a count of one. The ten most abundant clones make up around 11% of the sample. The source is a man between 25 and 39 years old in good health. The sample consisted of blood.

The CDR3: CASSLESGSQYF. The nucleotide sequence is TGTGCCAGCAGCTTAGAATCGGGATCCCAGTACTTC. This chain is built from TRBV7-2 and TRBJ2-5, and the D gene may be TRBD2, 5 bases matching. The V and J ends are trimmed by 1 base and 9 bases, leaving 9 bases between them. The germline V gene yields SGHTA for CDR1 and FQGNSA for CDR2. The CDR3 contains 12 residues, cysteine and phenylalanine counted. CDR3 DNA only is kept here, 36 bases in frame from base 1.